This T cell receptor beta chain came from a study of blood T cells in healthy people across ages. Notes on the study in general: Unsorted PBMC input precluded a conclusive naive versus antigen-experienced comparison.

Note on this clonotype: No antigen is known for it.

PCR was performed a second time for about 7 to 12 cycles using a sample-barcoded 5' primer and a J-beta primer mix. MiXCR, run by TCRdb on the 5' RACE reads, gives a single entry per CDR3 protein. This table holds just under 550,000 distinct CDR3 sequences, under 30% found once. Germline V lookup: CDR1 MNHNS, CDR2 SASEGT. CDR3 length: 16 residues. Trimming cost V 2 bases and J 3 bases, with 14 bases left between them. Separately, the same data were catalogued under a study of T cells of mothers and their children.

This chain uses TRBV6-1 with TRBJ1-5, with TRBD1 as a possible D gene (6 bases). Sequenced sample: blood. The receptor was derived from a boy between 10 and 17 years old in good health. CDR3 in amino acids: CASSELAQGHNQPQHF. The CDR3 DNA sequence: TGTGCCAGCAGTGAATTGGCCCAGGGGCACAATCAGCCCCAGCATTTT.